Below are 27 T cell receptor beta chains sequenced from a single sample in a study of cytomegalovirus exposure and HLA in healthy donors. Generated by immunoSEQ multiplex PCR, the TCRdb table keeps only in-frame clones and is missing some. The sample has approximately 210,000 clones; 88% are singletons. The sequenced sample was PBMCs. These receptors were obtained from a woman aged 18-29 years in good health and CMV-seronegative.

The V gene is TRBV9, the J gene TRBJ2-1, with 10 bases identical to TRBD2. The CDR3 sequence is 16 residues long. V was pared by 0 bases and J by 12 bases, with 12 bases of the junction left unmatched. Germline values: CDR1 SGDLS, CDR2 YYNGEE. CDR3 bases: TGTGCCAGCAGCGTAGCTAGCGGGAGAGAGGGGGGAGCGCAGTTCTTC. It encodes CASSVASGREGGAQFF.

This clone was counted once. The chain's CDR3 is CASSQNSGANVLTF. The CDR3 DNA is TGTGCCAGTAGTCAGAACTCTGGGGCCAACGTCCTGACTTTC. The V and J genes are TRBV19 and TRBJ2-6; D is uncertain. This CDR3 spans 14 amino acids. The ends were cut back, 5 bases at V and 0 bases at J, with 5 bases in the middle. Germline V gives CDR1 LNHDA, CDR2 SQIVND (reference sequence).

This chain joins TRBV5-4 and TRBJ1-1, with 7 bases that match TRBD1. This CDR3 spans 15 amino acids. CDR1 and CDR2 (germline): SGHNT, YYREEE (reference sequence). Losses at the gene ends were 0 bases for V and 4 bases for J; bases not matched to a gene: 6. DNA for the CDR3: TGTGCCAGCAGCTTGGCAGGGGGAAGGAGCACTGAAGCTTTCTTT. Its translation is CASSLAGGRSTEAFF.

The CDR3 sequence: CASSQRDRVYEQYF. CDR3 coding DNA: TGTGCCAGCAGCCAACGGGACAGGGTCTACGAGCAGTACTTC. The rearrangement links TRBV4-2 to TRBJ2-7; 9 bases map to TRBD1. Germline CDR1 and CDR2: LGHNA and YNFKEQ. J gave up 3 bases and V 2 bases, and 2 bases lay outside the gene matches. The CDR3 runs to 14 residues.

The rearrangement joins TRBV15 to TRBJ2-5; D possibly corresponds to TRBD1 (5 bases). CDR3 length: 16 amino acids. CDR1 is LNHNV and CDR2 is YYDKDF in the germline V gene (reference sequence). The germline V and J ends were trimmed by 3 bases and 2 bases, with 16 bases remaining between them. As DNA, the CDR3 is TGTGCCACCAGCAGCCATCTGGACACACTACAAGAGACCCAGTACTTC. The encoded protein is CATSSHLDTLQETQYF. The full variable domain, completed using reference TRBV15 and TRBJ2-5, is DAMVIQNPRYQVTQFGKPVTLSCSQTLNHNVMYWYQQKSSQAPKLLFHYYDKDFNNEADTPDNFQSRRPNTSFCFLDIRSPGLGDTAMYLCATSSHLDTLQETQYFGPGTRLLVL.

The V call is TRBV7-8, the J call TRBJ1-1; D remains ambiguous. V was cut by 5 bases and J by 5 bases, with 18 bases left in between. Germline CDR1 and CDR2: SGHVS and FQNEAQ. The CDR3 contains 15 residues. The CDR3 loop is CASSKRREEGTEAFF. The CDR3, as DNA: TGTGCCAGCAGCAAGCGACGGGAGGAAGGTACTGAAGCTTTCTTT.

The CDR3 nucleotides are TGTGCCAGCAGCTCCCAACGACGACTAGCGGGAGATACGCAGTATTTT. Encoded protein: CASSSQRRLAGDTQYF. This chain links TRBV7-6 with TRBJ2-3; 10 bases are shared with TRBD2. The CDR3 has 16 residues. Germline V gene sequence: CDR1 SGHVS, CDR2 FNYEAQ. J gave up 5 bases and V 4 bases, and 9 bases lay outside the gene matches.

The chain couples TRBV5-4 to TRBJ2-7, with a possible D match to TRBD1 (7 bases). CDR1 and CDR2 from the germline V gene are SGHNT and YYREEE (reference sequence). The CDR3 loop spans 16 amino acids. The V and J ends lost 4 bases and 5 bases respectively, with 22 bases between them. DNA for the CDR3: TGTGCCAGCAGCCAAGATCTCGAGGGGGCGGGAAACGAGCAGTACTTC. Protein sequence: CASSQDLEGAGNEQYF.

The table lists this clone with a few counts. J is TRBJ2-2 and V is TRBV28; perhaps TRBD1 as D (6 bases). V was cut by 4 bases and J by 4 bases, with 10 bases left in between. Germline CDR1 reads MDHEN; CDR2 reads SYDVKM. The CDR3 totals 14 residues. For the CDR3, the DNA is TGTGCCAGCAGTTACAGGGTTGCCACCGGGGAGCTGTTTTTT. Protein sequence: CASSYRVATGELFF.

This chain connects TRBV6-5 to TRBJ1-5, with D perhaps TRBD1 (5 bases). Germline V gene data show CDR1 as MNHEY and CDR2 as SVGAGI. This CDR3 region has 16 residues. V gave up 0 bases and J gave up 8 bases, with 17 bases separating them. The CDR3 DNA follows: TGTGCCAGCAGTTACTCGGTCCCGGGTCCAGGGAAGCCCCAGCATTTT. Amino acids: CASSYSVPGPGKPQHF.

This rearrangement joins TRBV29-1 to TRBJ1-1; 7 bases fit TRBD1. The germline V gene has CDR1 SQVTM and CDR2 ANQGSEA. This CDR3 spans 12 amino acids. Losses at the gene ends were 6 bases for V and 3 bases for J; bases not matched to a gene: 4. CDR3 in DNA: TGCAGCGTCCGACAGGGACACACTGAAGCTTTCTTT. This codes for CSVRQGHTEAFF.

The chain joins TRBV7-9 to TRBJ2-7; D gene unclear. Germline V lookup: CDR1 SEHNR, CDR2 FQNEAQ (reference sequence). The length of the CDR3 is 11 residues. Trimming stripped 5 bases from V and 3 bases from J, with 5 bases between. CDR3 residues: CASSINYEQYF. DNA of the CDR3: TGTGCCAGCAGCATAAACTACGAGCAGTACTTC.

This rearrangement joins TRBV2 to TRBJ2-4; unclear D gene. Germline lookup yields CDR1 SNHLY and CDR2 FYNNEI. V was cut by 6 bases and J by 4 bases, with 10 bases left in between. This CDR3 comprises 13 residues. The CDR3 reads CASSAATKNIQYF. For the CDR3, the DNA is TGTGCCAGCAGCGCGGCAACTAAAAACATTCAGTACTTC.

The genes are TRBV6-4 and TRBJ1-1; possible D gene TRBD1, 5 bases. The CDR3 covers 14 residues. CDR1 is MRHNA, CDR2 SNTAGT, per germline. V lost 11 bases to trimming and J lost 6 bases, with 22 bases between them. CDR3 DNA sequence: TGTGCCTCAGCAAGTGGAACAGGCGGATCTGAAGCTTTCTTT. Its translation: CASASGTGGSEAFF.

The V gene is TRBV6-1, the J gene TRBJ1-2; TRBD1 is a possible D gene (5 bases). Germline V gives CDR1 MNHNS, CDR2 SASEGT. Trimming pared 3 bases from V and 4 bases from J, leaving 15 bases between. This CDR3 comprises 15 residues. The CDR3 loop is CASSETVLGGYGYTF. Here the CDR3 DNA reads TGTGCCAGCAGTGAGACAGTTTTGGGAGGCTATGGCTACACCTTC.

V and J are TRBV7-3 and TRBJ2-2, with D perhaps matching TRBD1 (6 bases). The germline gives CDR1 SGHTA, CDR2 FQGTGA. The CDR3 extends over 15 amino acids. With 5 bases removed from V and 0 bases from J, the gap between germline ends came to 10 bases. CDR3 sequence (DNA): TGTGCCAGCAGCCACAGGGACCCGAACACCGGGGAGCTGTTTTTT. Protein product: CASSHRDPNTGELFF. Complete variable domain (other parts from reference TRBV7-3 and TRBJ2-2): GAGVSQTPSNKVTEKGKYVELRCDPISGHTALYWYRQSLGQGPEFLIYFQGTGAADDSGLPNDRFFAVRPEGSVSTLKIQRTERGDSAVYLCASSHRDPNTGELFFGEGSRLTVL.

V usage is TRBV30 and J usage is TRBJ2-2; the match to TRBD2 covers 10 bases. The ends lost 3 bases at V and 2 bases at J; junction bases unmatched: 6. The germline gives CDR1 GTSNPN, CDR2 SVGIG (reference sequence). The length of the CDR3 is 16 residues. As DNA, the CDR3 is TGTGCCTGGAGGGACCGACTAGCGGGTAACACCGGGGAGCTGTTTTTT. It specifies CAWRDRLAGNTGELFF.

The chain combines TRBV5-1 with TRBJ2-3; TRBD2 matches at 13 bases. The CDR3 contains 16 residues. Germline CDR1 is SGHRS and CDR2 is YFSETQ. Losses at the gene ends were 0 bases for V and 7 bases for J; bases not matched to a gene: 5. The CDR3 DNA reads as TGCGCCAGCAGCTTGGAGGGGACTAGCGGGAAGAATACGCAGTATTTT. It specifies CASSLEGTSGKNTQYF.

This clone was seen once. V usage is TRBV11-2 and J usage is TRBJ2-2, with TRBD2 identical over 12 bases. The trim removed 5 bases at V and 3 bases at J, leaving 4 bases unmatched. The CDR3 runs 16 residues. Germline CDR1 is SGHAT and CDR2 is FQNNGV. This CDR3 reads CASSRLAGDHTGELFF. CDR3 nucleotide sequence: TGTGCCAGCAGCCGACTAGCGGGAGATCACACCGGGGAGCTGTTTTTT.

The V gene is TRBV15, the J gene TRBJ1-5, with D possibly being TRBD1 (6 bases). Per germline, CDR1 LNHNV and CDR2 YYDKDF (reference sequence). The V end was cut by 5 bases, the J end by 0 bases, with 11 bases between. The CDR3 is 15 residues long. For the CDR3, the DNA is TGTGCCACCAGCGAAAACAGGGCTAGCAATCAGCCCCAGCATTTT. Its protein is CATSENRASNQPQHF. The full variable domain, completed using reference TRBV15 and TRBJ1-5, is DAMVIQNPRYQVTQFGKPVTLSCSQTLNHNVMYWYQQKSSQAPKLLFHYYDKDFNNEADTPDNFQSRRPNTSFCFLDIRSPGLGDTAMYLCATSENRASNQPQHFGDGTRLSIL.

This clone was picked up one time. The CDR3 nucleotides read TGTGCCAGCAGACCTAATTCGAGACGGGACAGGGGAAACATTCAGTACTTC. The encoded protein is CASRPNSRRDRGNIQYF. J is TRBJ2-4 and V is TRBV7-8; TRBD1 matches at 10 bases. After removal of 6 bases from V and 6 bases from J, the junction contained 14 bases not matched to a gene. The CDR3 totals 17 residues. The V gene's germline CDR1 is SGHVS and CDR2 FQNEAQ.

The V and J genes are TRBV27 and TRBJ2-5, with D perhaps TRBD1 (6 bases). V dropped 1 base and J dropped 0 bases, with 9 bases sitting between them. The germline V gene encodes CDR1 MNHEY and CDR2 SMNVEV (reference sequence). The CDR3 extends over 15 amino acids. The CDR3: CASSLWSGDQETQYF. The CDR3 DNA reads TGTGCCAGCAGTTTATGGTCAGGGGACCAAGAGACCCAGTACTTC.

The DNA of the CDR3 is TGTGCCAGCAGCATTTTAACAGGGGAGAACACTGAAGCTTTCTTT. Its translation is CASSILTGENTEAFF. The gene calls are TRBV7-9 and TRBJ1-1, with 7 bases matching TRBD1. Germline V CDR1 and CDR2: SEHNR, FQNEAQ (reference sequence). The CDR3 spans 15 residues. The ends lost 5 bases at V and 1 base at J; junction bases unmatched: 7.

The chain uses TRBV9 and TRBJ2-7; TRBD1 matches 8 bases. The germline gives CDR1 SGDLS, CDR2 YYNGEE. The CDR3 covers 13 residues. Unmatched junction bases numbered 2, after V lost 1 base and J lost 5 bases. The CDR3: CASSVSTGDEQYF. CDR3 nucleotide sequence: TGTGCCAGCAGCGTATCGACAGGGGACGAGCAGTACTTC.

The J gene is TRBJ1-1, the V gene TRBV30; the D gene is possibly TRBD1 (6 bases). Per the germline V gene, CDR1 is GTSNPN and CDR2 is SVGIG (reference sequence). The CDR3 sequence is 13 residues long. V was clipped by 3 bases and J by 3 bases, with 11 bases between them. The CDR3 DNA reads TGTGCCTGGAGGGGGGGGCTCTACACTGAAGCTTTCTTT. Translation: CAWRGGLYTEAFF. Full variable domain (remainder filled in from reference TRBV30 and TRBJ1-1): SQTIHQWPATLVQPVGSPLSLECTVEGTSNPNLYWYRQAAGRGLQLLFYSVGIGQISSEVPQNLSASRPQDRQFILSSKKLLLSDSGFYLCAWRGGLYTEAFFGQGTRLTVV.

The rearrangement joins TRBV28 to TRBJ2-7; a weak D match, TRBD1 (8 bases). The germline V gene encodes CDR1 MDHEN and CDR2 SYDVKM. V lost 4 bases to trimming and J lost 4 bases, with 26 bases between them. The CDR3 length is 18 residues. The CDR3 region has the DNA TGTGCCAGCAGTTCCCCACAGGGGGGAGGGGGTCCCCTTTACGAGCAGTACTTC. This codes for CASSSPQGGGGPLYEQYF.

This clone appeared a few times. The rearrangement joins TRBV18 to TRBJ2-7; 12 bases agree with TRBD2. The CDR3 has 13 residues. V trimming: 2 bases; J trimming: 7 bases; junction bases outside the gene matches: 0. Germline lookup yields CDR1 KGHSH and CDR2 LQKENI. For the CDR3, the DNA is TGTGCCAGCTCACCAGGACTAGCGGGAGAGCAGTACTTC. Protein sequence: CASSPGLAGEQYF.